This T cell receptor (beta chain) was identified in a study of shared clonotypes between healthy human individuals (dated by TCRdb to 2018 to 2020). As for the study more broadly: Three men and a couple of women, aged 18 to 49 years, made up the cohort. Each donor's leukapheresis produced roughly between about 0.8 and 8.9 billion PBMCs. Different laboratories and diverse techniques were used to prepare libraries and sequence TCR repertoires, to increase sequencing depth and limit assay-specific biases. To estimate repertoire size and how much clonotypes are shared between individuals, the study performed deep sequencing of blood TCR repertoires from roughly five healthy adults. For each donor, CD4 naive and CD4 memory were each given three plates, CD8 naive was given two plates, and CD8 memory was given one plate. Broad study findings and their caveats: Because the study included a small number of donors, the genetic and exposure-history diversity represented was limited. Naive subsets generally had larger estimated clonotype richness than memory subsets did. Based on pairwise subsampling, the degree of clonotype sharing among donors was expected to be affected by sequencing depth. Higher generation probabilities were observed for clonotypes shared by all four sorted-subset donors than for non-shared clonotypes. Around 5% of naive CD4, 3.5% of naive CD8, approximately 2% of memory CD4, and about 0.4% of memory CD8 clonotypes were shared across several donors. Sampling was restricted to blood, and TCR repertoires in tissues likely differ from the TCR repertoires found in blood. Even with the large sequencing depth, rarefaction of the sorted-subset datasets indicated that sequencing was incomplete.

Using the deep immunoSEQ assay, multiplex PCR amplified TCR CDR3 regions from genomic DNA. Genomic DNA extracted from each cell subset was distributed evenly over all wells of several immunoSEQ 96-well plates, and each plate served as one replicate. For sorted subsets, approximately 200 ng of genomic DNA, equivalent to 30,000 or so T cell genomes, went into each replicate PCR. The purified libraries were quantified using a Qubit 3.0 fluorometer, sized with a Bioanalyzer 2100, and then quantified again using the KAPA Library Quantification kit. A separate single-read 150-cycle Illumina NextSeq 550 flow cell was used to sequence each immunoSEQ 96-well plate. The original methods were these. Because only junctional sequences without quality scores were contained in the immunoSEQ output, filtering matching that applied to full-length reads could not be performed. Sequences were annotated with PyIR, a Python wrapper for IgBLAST v1.9, and V/J genes and CDR3 were assigned using IMGT germline references. Reads were removed for weak V/J assignments (E-value above 1e-6), missing CDR3, stop codons, out-of-frame junctions, or ambiguous translated residues. A V3J clonotype was defined by an identical inferred V gene, J gene, and CDR3 amino acid sequence. To compute the percentage overlap between repertoires, the number of shared unique clonotypes was divided by the size of the smaller repertoire. Three approaches were used to assess repertoire richness: RTK rarefaction, the Chao1 estimator, and Recon v2.1 estimates of unobserved clonotypes. For all TCRbeta clonotypes obtained by the gDNA method from a few donors, generation probabilities were computed with OLGA. This is the immuneACCESS table as TCRdb keeps it, with only in-frame sequences that have V and J called. A part of the clones is gone; compared with another copy, unresolved V genes explain less than half, and the rest is unexplained. The DNA was the basis for D and trimming; V, J and clone size are from that table. This sample has more than 2 million clones in its table, and about 94% of those were observed once. Of the sample, approximately 1.6% is held by the ten largest clones.

The germline V gene (reference sequence) sets CDR1 to SGHNT and CDR2 to YYREEE. V and J are truncated by 3 bases and 8 bases respectively, leaving an intervening sequence of 17 bases. The CDR3 measures 14 amino acids from cysteine to phenylalanine. This entry keeps only the CDR3 DNA: 42 bases, framed from base 1. CD8 naive samples consisted of CD45RO-negative cells that were positively selected for CCR7, yielding a CD45RA+CCR7+ population without TemRA cells. Donors were healthy HIV-negative adults with no recently reported acute infections or vaccinations. Every donor was a Caucasian adult residing in Nashville, Tennessee, USA. Blood was collected by leukapheresis, and PBMCs were isolated by Ficoll-Histopaque density gradient centrifugation and then cryopreserved in liquid nitrogen vapor phase. Purity and quantity of every magnetically sorted T cell population were checked by analytical flow cytometry. Each sorted fraction had its genomic DNA isolated and then quantified by UV absorbance on a Nanodrop 2000c.

As to this clone: There is no known antigen for this receptor. No quality values exist for individual bases; no much larger clone is one base distant.

The chain couples TRBV5-4 to TRBJ1-2, with a tentative D gene TRBD1 over 6 matching bases. Sequences were obtained from naive CD8+ T cells from PBMCs. The cell subset or site label on this specimen signifies: CD45RA+CCR7+. This receptor was taken from a man aged 18 to 30 in good health. Some clones in this sample may be carry-over from other donors' samples. The base sequence is TGTGCCAGCAGCTGGGGGGACACTAAAGGAGGCTACACCTTC. This codes for CASSWGDTKGGYTF.